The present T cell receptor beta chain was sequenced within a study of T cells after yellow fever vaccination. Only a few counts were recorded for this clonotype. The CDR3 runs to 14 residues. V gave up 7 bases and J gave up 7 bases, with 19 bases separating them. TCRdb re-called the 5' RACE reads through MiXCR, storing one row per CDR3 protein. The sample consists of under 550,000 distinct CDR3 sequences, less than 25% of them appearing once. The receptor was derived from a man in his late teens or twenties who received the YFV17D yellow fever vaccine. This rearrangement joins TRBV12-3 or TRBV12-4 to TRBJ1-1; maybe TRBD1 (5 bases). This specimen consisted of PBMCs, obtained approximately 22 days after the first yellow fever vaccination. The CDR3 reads CASTRDSYVGEAFF. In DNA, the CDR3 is TGTGCCAGCACCCGGGACTCCTACGTTGGTGAAGCTTTCTTT.